Below, 15 T cell receptor beta chains from the same sample are listed, as sequenced in a study of control samples from healthy donors and cancer patients. Generated by immunoSEQ multiplex PCR, the TCRdb table keeps only in-frame clones and is missing some. The sample records 150,000 to 180,000 clones, about 94% being singletons. The sample taken for sequencing was blood. The source of these receptors is a man aged 35 to 55 in good health.

Only one count was recorded for this clone. The chain combines TRBV19 with TRBJ1-5; D ambiguous. The CDR3 totals 14 residues. The V gene lost 3 bases and the J gene lost 7 bases, with 13 bases spanning the gap. Per the germline V gene, CDR1 is LNHDA and CDR2 is SQIVND (reference sequence). Here the CDR3 DNA reads TGTGCCAGTAGTATTCGTGGGGTAGGCCAGCCCCAGCATTTT. Translation: CASSIRGVGQPQHF.

The chain recombines TRBV27 with TRBJ2-2, with TRBD1 as a possible D gene (5 bases). Germline V gene lookup returns CDR1 MNHEY and CDR2 SMNVEV (reference sequence). The CDR3 covers 15 residues. V was cut by 7 bases and J by 2 bases, with 14 bases left in between. The CDR3 protein is CASTQGALNTGELFF. CDR3 sequence (DNA): TGTGCCAGCACCCAGGGTGCCCTAAACACCGGGGAGCTGTTTTTT.

This rearrangement joins TRBV10-1 to TRBJ1-2, with unresolved D. V dropped 0 bases and J dropped 4 bases, with 21 bases sitting between them. This CDR3 has 18 residues. Germline assignment: CDR1 WNHNN and CDR2 SYGVQD (reference sequence). CDR3 sequence: CASSESKEAGVKGYGYTF. The CDR3 DNA follows: TGCGCCAGCAGTGAGTCAAAGGAAGCCGGGGTTAAGGGCTATGGCTACACCTTC.

The rearrangement uses TRBV4-1 and TRBJ1-4; 7 bases fit TRBD1. This CDR3 has 16 amino acids. Germline V gene sequence: CDR1 MGHRA, CDR2 YSYEKL. V gave up 0 bases and J gave up 3 bases; unmatched junction bases: 4. CDR3 in amino acids: CASSQDARGANEKLFF. The DNA for the CDR3 is TGCGCCAGCAGCCAAGACGCCAGGGGGGCTAATGAAAAACTGTTTTTT.

The V gene is TRBV12-3 or TRBV12-4, the J gene TRBJ1-1, with TRBD1 as a possible D gene (5 bases). Trimming cost V 3 bases and J 11 bases, with 10 bases left between them. This CDR3 has 11 residues. CDR3 sequence (DNA): TGTGCCAGCAGTTTGAGGGGCGCGGCTTTCTTT. It translates to CASSLRGAAFF.

To note about this clone: Other DNA sequences of this sample code for an identical CDR3. The chain couples TRBV2 to TRBJ1-5; D not resolved. The CDR3 covers 13 residues. V was trimmed by 6 bases and J by 2 bases, leaving 8 bases between them. Per the germline V gene, CDR1 is SNHLY and CDR2 is FYNNEI. The CDR3 is CASSVRGNQPQHF. As DNA, the CDR3 is TGTGCCAGCAGCGTTAGAGGCAATCAGCCCCAGCATTTT.

The chain uses TRBV3-1 (or the pseudogene TRBV3-2) and TRBJ1-6, with TRBD1 identical over 9 bases. V gave up 3 bases and J gave up 5 bases; unmatched junction bases: 2. Germline V gene data show CDR1 as LGHDT and CDR2 as YNNKEL (reference sequence). CDR3 size: 15 residues. The CDR3 is CASSQGQGNNSPLHF. As DNA, the CDR3 is TGTGCCAGCAGCCAGGGACAGGGAAATAATTCACCCCTCCACTTT.

V usage is TRBV7-8 and J usage is TRBJ2-3; TRBD1 or TRBD2 may be the D gene (5 bases each). The CDR3 extends over 16 amino acids. Looked up from germline, CDR1 is SGHVS and CDR2 is FQNEAQ. V was cut by 2 bases and J by 0 bases, with 12 bases left in between. The CDR3 loop reads CASSLRGADSTDTQYF. CDR3 bases: TGTGCCAGCAGCTTACGAGGGGCCGATAGCACAGATACGCAGTATTTT.

This clone has a single count. The rearrangement joins TRBV7-3 to TRBJ2-2; D unclear. V dropped 5 bases and J dropped 1 base, with 17 bases sitting between them. Germline V gives CDR1 SGHTA, CDR2 FQGTGA. The length of the CDR3 is 17 residues. In DNA form, the CDR3 reads TGTGCCAGCAGCGCAAGCATTTCAAGCGAGAACACCGGGGAGCTGTTTTTT. This encodes CASSASISSENTGELFF.

The chain employs TRBV4-3 and TRBJ2-2; the D is unclear. CDR1 LGHNA and CDR2 YSLEER come from the germline V gene. Trimming removed 8 bases from V and 5 bases from J, with 18 bases in between. The length of the CDR3 is 15 residues. The CDR3 DNA reads TGCGCCAGCCCCCCCGTGGGGTTGCGGACCGGGGAGCTGTTTTTT. As protein: CASPPVGLRTGELFF.

As DNA, the CDR3 is TGTGCCAGTAGTATTAGGGGGGCCGGCTACACCTTC. Protein: CASSIRGAGYTF. The chain combines TRBV19 with TRBJ1-2; possible D gene TRBD1, 6 bases. Trimming left V 3 bases short and J 8 bases short, with 10 bases between. The length of the CDR3 is 12 residues. Per the germline V gene, CDR1 is LNHDA and CDR2 is SQIVND (reference sequence).

The chain recombines TRBV19 with TRBJ2-3; 9 bases agree with TRBD1. V lost 5 bases to trimming and J lost 3 bases; unmatched junction nucleotides: 3. The CDR3 is 14 amino acids. CDR1 is LNHDA and CDR2 is SQIVND in the germline V gene (reference sequence). CDR3 sequence reads: CASSRTGVTDTQYF. Here the CDR3 DNA reads TGTGCCAGTAGTCGGACAGGGGTGACAGATACGCAGTATTTT.

The rearrangement links TRBV7-9 to TRBJ2-7; 11 nucleotides match TRBD1. Germline values: CDR1 SEHNR, CDR2 FQNEAQ (reference sequence). The trim removed 5 bases at V and 2 bases at J, leaving 2 bases unmatched. The CDR3 runs 14 residues. The CDR3 spells CASSGGQGAYEQYF. Here the CDR3 DNA reads TGTGCCAGCAGCGGGGGACAGGGGGCCTACGAGCAGTACTTC.

The V call is TRBV28, the J call TRBJ1-5; D unclear. The length of the CDR3 is 13 residues. In germline, CDR1 is MDHEN, CDR2 SYDVKM. The V and J ends lost 6 bases and 15 bases respectively, with 21 bases between them. CDR3 coding DNA: TGTGCCAGCAGGTTGAACCTCCGAGGGCCTGGGCATTTT. This translates into CASRLNLRGPGHF.

V usage is TRBV10-1 and J usage is TRBJ2-5; maybe TRBD2 (6 bases). This CDR3 spans 15 amino acids. Germline CDR1 WNHNN, CDR2 SYGVQD (reference sequence). V was cut by 3 bases and J by 5 bases, with 16 bases left in between. The CDR3 region has the DNA TGCGCCAGCAGTGAAGGGACTGGAGGACGGGAGACCCAGTACTTC. Residues: CASSEGTGGRETQYF.